Sequencing of this T cell receptor (beta chain) was carried out in a study of regulatory T cells in long-lasting Graves disease. Study findings and constraints: Peripheral blood was the sole material, not thyroid tissue. Accuracy was possibly reduced by small sample size. Favored usage of TRBV28, TRBJ1-2 and TRBJ2-5 was recorded in persistent disease.

Building the TCR beta libraries relied on iRepertoire HTBI primers, and CDR3 regions underwent Arm-PCR. TCRdb called the multiplex PCR reads again in MiXCR, with one record for every CDR3 protein. The sample records hundreds of thousands of distinct CDR3 sequences, less than 25% being singletons. Of note for this clonotype: Its matching antigen is unknown. A much larger clone lies one base from this, so it may be a read error.

Sample time point: persistent/refractory GD, antithyroid drugs over 5 years with positive TRAb. Making the TCR library involved RNA that had been extracted from PBMCs. American Thyroid Association guidelines served as the basis for diagnosing Graves' disease. Germline CDR1 reads SQVTM; CDR2 reads ANQGSEA. This CDR3 is built from 15 residues. V was pared by 3 bases and J by 4 bases, with 3 bases of the junction left unmatched. This clonotype was obtained from a female donor with Graves disease. Sequencing used peripheral blood mononuclear cells (PBMCs), obtained when the disease was refractory, from a patient treated with antithyroid drugs. The chain employs TRBV29-1 and TRBJ2-5; 15 bases fit TRBD2. The CDR3 spells CSVDGLAGGRETQYF. In nucleotides, the CDR3 is TGCAGCGTTGACGGACTAGCGGGAGGGAGAGAGACCCAGTACTTC.